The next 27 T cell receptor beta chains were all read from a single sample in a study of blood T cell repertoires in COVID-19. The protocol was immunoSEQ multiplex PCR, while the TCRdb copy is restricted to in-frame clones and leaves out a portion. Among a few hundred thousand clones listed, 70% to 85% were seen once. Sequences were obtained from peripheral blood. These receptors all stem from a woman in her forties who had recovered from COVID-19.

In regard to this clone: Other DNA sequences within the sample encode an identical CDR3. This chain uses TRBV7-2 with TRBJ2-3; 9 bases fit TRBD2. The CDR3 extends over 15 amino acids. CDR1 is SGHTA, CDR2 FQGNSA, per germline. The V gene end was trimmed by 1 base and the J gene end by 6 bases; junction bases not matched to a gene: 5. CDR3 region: CASSLVGGGADTQYF. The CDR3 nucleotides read TGTGCCAGCAGCTTAGTCGGCGGGGGGGCGGATACGCAGTATTTT. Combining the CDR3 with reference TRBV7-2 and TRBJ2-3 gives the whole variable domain GAGVSQSPSNKVTEKGKDVELRCDPISGHTALYWYRQSLGQGLEFLIYFQGNSAPDKSGLPSDRFSAERTGGSVSTLTIQRTQQEDSAVYLCASSLVGGGADTQYFGPGTRLTVL.

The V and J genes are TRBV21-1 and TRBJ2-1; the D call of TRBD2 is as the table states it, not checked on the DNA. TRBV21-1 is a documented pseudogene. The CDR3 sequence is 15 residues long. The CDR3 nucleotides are TGTGCCAGCAGGGAAAGCGGGGGGTCCTACAATGAGCAGTTCTTC. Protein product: CASRESGGSYNEQFF.

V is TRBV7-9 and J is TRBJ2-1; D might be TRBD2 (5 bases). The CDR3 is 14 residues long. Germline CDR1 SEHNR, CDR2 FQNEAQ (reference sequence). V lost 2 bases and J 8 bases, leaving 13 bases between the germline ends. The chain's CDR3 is CASSLLVKGDEQFF. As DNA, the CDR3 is TGTGCCAGCAGCTTACTGGTAAAGGGAGATGAGCAGTTCTTC. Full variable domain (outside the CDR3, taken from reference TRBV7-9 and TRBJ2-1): DTGVSQNPRHKITKRGQNVTFRCDPISEHNRLYWYRQTLGQGPEFLTYFQNEAQLEKSRLLSDRFSAERPKGSFSTLEIQRTEQGDSAMYLCASSLLVKGDEQFFGPGTRLTVL.

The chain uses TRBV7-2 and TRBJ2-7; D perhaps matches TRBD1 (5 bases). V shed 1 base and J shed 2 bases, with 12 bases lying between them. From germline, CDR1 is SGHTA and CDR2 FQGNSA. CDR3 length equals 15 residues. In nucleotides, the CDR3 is TGTGCCAGCAGCTTAGGTTCCACAGGACCCTACGAGCAGTACTTC. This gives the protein CASSLGSTGPYEQYF.

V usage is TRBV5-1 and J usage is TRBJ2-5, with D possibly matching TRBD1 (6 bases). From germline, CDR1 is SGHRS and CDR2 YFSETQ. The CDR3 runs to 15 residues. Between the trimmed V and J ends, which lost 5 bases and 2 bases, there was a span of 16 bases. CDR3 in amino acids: CASSSDTGIQETQYF. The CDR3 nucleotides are TGCGCCAGCAGTTCAGATACAGGGATTCAAGAGACCCAGTACTTC.

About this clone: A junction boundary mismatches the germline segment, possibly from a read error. In DNA, the CDR3 is TGTGCCAGCATTTACGGTCCAGAACTGAACACTGAAGCTTTCTTT. This sequence encodes CASIYGPELNTEAFF. This rearrangement joins TRBV6-6 to TRBJ1-1; D remains unclear. In germline, CDR1 is MNHNY, CDR2 SVGAGI (reference sequence). The CDR3 runs to 15 residues.

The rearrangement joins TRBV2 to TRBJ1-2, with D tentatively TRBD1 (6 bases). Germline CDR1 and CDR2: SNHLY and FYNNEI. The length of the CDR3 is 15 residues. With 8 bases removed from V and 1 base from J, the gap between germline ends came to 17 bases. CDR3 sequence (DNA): TGTGCCAGCGTGTTCGCTGGGGGCGATAACTATGGCTACACCTTC. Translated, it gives CASVFAGGDNYGYTF.

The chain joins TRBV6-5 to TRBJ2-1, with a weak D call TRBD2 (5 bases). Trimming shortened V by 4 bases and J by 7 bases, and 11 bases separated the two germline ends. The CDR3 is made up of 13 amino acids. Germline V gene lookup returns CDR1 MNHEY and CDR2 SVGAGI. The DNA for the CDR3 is TGTGCCAGCAGTTCTGGCTCGGGGAATGAGCAGTTCTTC. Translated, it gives CASSSGSGNEQFF.

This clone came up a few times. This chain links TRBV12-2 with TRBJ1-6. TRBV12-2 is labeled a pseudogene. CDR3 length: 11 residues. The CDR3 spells CASRSEMDLHF. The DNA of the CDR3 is TGTGCAAGTCGTAGCGAAATGGACCTCCACTTT.

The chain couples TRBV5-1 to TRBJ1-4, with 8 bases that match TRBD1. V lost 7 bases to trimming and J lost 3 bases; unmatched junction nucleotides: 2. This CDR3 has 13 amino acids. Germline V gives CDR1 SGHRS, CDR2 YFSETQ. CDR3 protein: CASATGANEKLFF. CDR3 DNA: TGCGCCAGCGCGACAGGGGCTAATGAAAAACTGTTTTTT.

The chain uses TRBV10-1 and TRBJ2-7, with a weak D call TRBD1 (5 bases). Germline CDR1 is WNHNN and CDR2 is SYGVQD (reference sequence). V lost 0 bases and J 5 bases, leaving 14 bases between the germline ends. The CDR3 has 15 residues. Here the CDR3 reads CASSESTREAHEQYF. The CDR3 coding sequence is TGCGCCAGCAGTGAGTCGACCAGGGAAGCTCACGAGCAGTACTTC.

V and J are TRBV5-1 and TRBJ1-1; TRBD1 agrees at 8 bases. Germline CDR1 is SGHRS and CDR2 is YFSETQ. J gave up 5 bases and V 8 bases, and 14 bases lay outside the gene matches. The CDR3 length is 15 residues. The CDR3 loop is CASTDQGAGETEAFF. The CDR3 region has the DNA TGCGCCAGTACAGACCAGGGGGCGGGGGAGACTGAAGCTTTCTTT.

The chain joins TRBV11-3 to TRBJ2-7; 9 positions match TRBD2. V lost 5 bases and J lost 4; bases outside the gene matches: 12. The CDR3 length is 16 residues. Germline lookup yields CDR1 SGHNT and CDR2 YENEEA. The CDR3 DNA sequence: TGTGCCAGCAGCCTCCGATCGGGCGGGGGGGCATACGAGCAGTACTTC. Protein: CASSLRSGGGAYEQYF.

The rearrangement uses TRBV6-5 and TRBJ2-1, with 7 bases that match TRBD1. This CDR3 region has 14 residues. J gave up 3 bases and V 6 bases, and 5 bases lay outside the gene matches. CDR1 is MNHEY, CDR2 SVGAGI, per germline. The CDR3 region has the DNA TGTGCCAGCAGCTATGACAGGGACTACAATGAGCAGTTCTTC. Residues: CASSYDRDYNEQFF.

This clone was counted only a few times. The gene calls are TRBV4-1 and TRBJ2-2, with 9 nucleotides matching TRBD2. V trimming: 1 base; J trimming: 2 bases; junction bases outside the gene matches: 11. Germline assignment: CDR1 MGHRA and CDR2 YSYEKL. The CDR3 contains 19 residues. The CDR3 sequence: CASSQVLRAGGLNTGELFF. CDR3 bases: TGCGCCAGCAGCCAAGTTTTAAGAGCGGGGGGCCTAAACACCGGGGAGCTGTTTTTT.

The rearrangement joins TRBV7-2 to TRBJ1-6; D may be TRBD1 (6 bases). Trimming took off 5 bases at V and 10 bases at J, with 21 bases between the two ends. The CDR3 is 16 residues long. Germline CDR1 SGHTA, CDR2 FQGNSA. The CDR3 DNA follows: TGTGCCAGCAGCCCACGGGGGGGGCAGGGGTCATCACCCCTCCACTTT. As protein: CASSPRGGQGSSPLHF.

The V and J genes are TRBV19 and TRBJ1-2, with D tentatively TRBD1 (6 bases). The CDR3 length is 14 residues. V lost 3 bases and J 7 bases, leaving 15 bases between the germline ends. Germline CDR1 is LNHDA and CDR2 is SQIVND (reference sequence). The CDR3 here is CASSISRGSIGYTF. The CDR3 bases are TGTGCCAGTAGTATCTCCAGGGGTTCGATTGGCTACACCTTC.

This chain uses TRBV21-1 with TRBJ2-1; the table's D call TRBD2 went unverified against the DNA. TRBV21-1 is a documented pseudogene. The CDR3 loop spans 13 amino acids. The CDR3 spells CASSKGLAGGLFF. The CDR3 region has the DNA TGTGCCAGCAGCAAAGGACTAGCGGGGGGGTTGTTCTTC.

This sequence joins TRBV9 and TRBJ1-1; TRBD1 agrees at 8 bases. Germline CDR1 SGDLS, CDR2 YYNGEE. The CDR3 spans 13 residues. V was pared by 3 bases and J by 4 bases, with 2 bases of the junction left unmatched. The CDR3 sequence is CASSGTGGTEAFF. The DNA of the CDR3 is TGTGCCAGCAGCGGTACAGGGGGCACTGAAGCTTTCTTT.

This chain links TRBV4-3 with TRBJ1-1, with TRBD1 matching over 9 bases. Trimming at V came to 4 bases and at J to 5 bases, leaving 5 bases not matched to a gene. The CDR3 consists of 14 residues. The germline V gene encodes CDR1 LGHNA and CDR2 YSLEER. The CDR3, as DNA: TGCGCCAGCAGCCCTACAGGGGGCGGGACTGAAGCTTTCTTT. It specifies CASSPTGGGTEAFF.

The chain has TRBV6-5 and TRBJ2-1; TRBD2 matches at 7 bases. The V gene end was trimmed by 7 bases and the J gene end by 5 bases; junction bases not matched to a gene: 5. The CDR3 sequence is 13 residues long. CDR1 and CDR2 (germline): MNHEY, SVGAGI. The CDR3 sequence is CASTSGQNNEQFF. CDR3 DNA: TGTGCCAGCACTAGCGGACAAAACAATGAGCAGTTCTTC.

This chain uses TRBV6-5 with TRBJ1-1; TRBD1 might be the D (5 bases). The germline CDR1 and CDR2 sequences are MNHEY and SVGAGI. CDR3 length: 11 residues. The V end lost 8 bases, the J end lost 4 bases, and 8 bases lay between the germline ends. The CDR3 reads CASGGGTEAFF. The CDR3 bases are TGTGCCAGCGGGGGGGGCACTGAAGCTTTCTTT.

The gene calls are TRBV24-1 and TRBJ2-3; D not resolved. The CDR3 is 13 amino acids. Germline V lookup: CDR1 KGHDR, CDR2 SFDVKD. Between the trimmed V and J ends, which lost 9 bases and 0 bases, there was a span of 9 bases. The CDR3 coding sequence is TGTGCCACCGGTATGGGCAGCACAGATACGCAGTATTTT. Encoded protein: CATGMGSTDTQYF.

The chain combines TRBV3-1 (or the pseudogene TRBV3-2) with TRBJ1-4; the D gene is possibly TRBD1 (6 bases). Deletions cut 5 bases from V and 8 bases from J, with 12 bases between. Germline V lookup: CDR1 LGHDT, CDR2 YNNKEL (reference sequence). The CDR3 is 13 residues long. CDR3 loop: CASSARTAEKLFF. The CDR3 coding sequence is TGTGCCAGCAGCGCCCGGACAGCCGAAAAACTGTTTTTT.

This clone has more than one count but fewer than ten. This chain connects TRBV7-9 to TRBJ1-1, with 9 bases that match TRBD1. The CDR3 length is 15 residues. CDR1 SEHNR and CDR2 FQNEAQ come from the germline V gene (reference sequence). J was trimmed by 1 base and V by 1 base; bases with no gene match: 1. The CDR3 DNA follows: TGTGCCAGCAGCTTAGGACAGGGGGAGAACACTGAAGCTTTCTTT. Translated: CASSLGQGENTEAFF.

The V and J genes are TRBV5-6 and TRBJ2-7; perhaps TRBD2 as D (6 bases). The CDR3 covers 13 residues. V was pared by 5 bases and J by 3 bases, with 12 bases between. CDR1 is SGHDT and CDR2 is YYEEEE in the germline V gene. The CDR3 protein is CASSFQGLYEQYF. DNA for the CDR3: TGTGCCAGCAGTTTCCAGGGACTCTACGAGCAGTACTTC. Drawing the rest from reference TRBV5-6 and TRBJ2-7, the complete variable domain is DAGVTQSPTHLIKTRGQQVTLRCSPKSGHDTVSWYQQALGQGPQFIFQYYEEEERQRGNFPDRFSGHQFPNYSSELNVNALLLGDSALYLCASSFQGLYEQYFGPGTRLTVT.

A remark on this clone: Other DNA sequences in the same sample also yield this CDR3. The CDR3 sequence: CASSLSGANVLTF. CDR3 coding DNA: TGTGCCAGCAGCCTGTCTGGGGCCAACGTCCTGACTTTC. The gene calls are TRBV12-3 or TRBV12-4 and TRBJ2-6; the D is unclear. Trimming stripped 6 bases from V and 1 base from J, with 4 bases between. The CDR3 covers 13 residues.